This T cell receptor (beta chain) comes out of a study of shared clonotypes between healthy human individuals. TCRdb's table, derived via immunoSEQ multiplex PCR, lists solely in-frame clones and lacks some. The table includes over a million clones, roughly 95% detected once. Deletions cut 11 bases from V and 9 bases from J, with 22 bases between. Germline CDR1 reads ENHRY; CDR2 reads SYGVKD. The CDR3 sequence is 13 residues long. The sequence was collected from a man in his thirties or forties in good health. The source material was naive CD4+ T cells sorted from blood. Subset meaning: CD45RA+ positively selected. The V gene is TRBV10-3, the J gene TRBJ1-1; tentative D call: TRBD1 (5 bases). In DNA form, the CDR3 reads TGTGCCTACCGGGGCAGGGAAGGGACTAAAGCTTTCTTT. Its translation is CAYRGREGTKAFF.